This T cell receptor beta chain was identified in a study of beta chain features in type 1 diabetes (dated by TCRdb to about 2018). Describing the broader study: No differences in mean age, gender distribution, total cell number or subset yield were found between patients and healthy donors. A total of roughly 98,000,000 sorted cells were examined across all samples, and RNA yield correlated strongly with the number of cells per subset. Whereas all 30 or so donors provided naive and central memory subsets, regulatory and stem cell-like memory subsets were isolated from just 8 patients and about 8 healthy donors. The study compared TCRB repertoires of sorted circulating CD4+ T cell subsets between recently diagnosed type 1 diabetes patients and matched healthy donors. On the study overall, not on this receptor specifically: At VDJ recombination sites, type 1 diabetes patients had fewer insertions and more deleted nucleotides, which implies abnormalities in thymic rearrangement. PCR might favor shorter templates, but patient and control samples were amplified and corrected together, so any skew would affect both groups equally. A moderate but significant shortening of TCRB CDR3 length was observed in type 1 diabetes patients in all four CD4+ subsets. Because cDNA was sequenced instead of genomic DNA, activated cells with high expression could be over-represented, although the groups did not differ in activation or CD3 levels. HLA sub-analyses involved small numbers of individuals, so any influence of HLA type on TCRB rearrangement remained unresolved. Naive, central memory and regulatory TCRB repertoires appeared more similar among patients than among healthy donors.

CDR1 SGHVS and CDR2 FQNEAQ are derived from the germline V gene. The trim is 1 base for V and 4 bases for J, with a gap of 13 bases between the germline ends. CDR3 length: 15 amino acids, cysteine to phenylalanine. Kept here is only the CDR3 DNA, which spans 45 bases and is read in frame from base 1. A single peripheral blood draw of about 116 mL on average was collected from each donor into heparinised tubes. A BD FACSAria II and a panel including CD45RO, CCR7, CD25, CD127, CD95 and CD27 were used to sort naive, central memory, regulatory and stem cell-like memory CD4+ T cells. A purity above 98% was achieved for all sorted populations. PBMCs were isolated immediately by Lymphoprep density gradient centrifugation and stained directly without culture. To minimize batch effects, samples were stained and sorted in pairs, one healthy donor with one patient per experiment. The entire isolated RNA was reverse transcribed using the High Capacity cDNA Reverse Transcription Kit, and thus expressed TCRB transcripts were sequenced. Deep immunoSEQ sequencing was performed on naive, central memory and regulatory T cell samples, with an average of roughly 3.6 million total reads per sample. Sorted cells were lysed in RLT buffer and RNA was extracted with DNase-treated RNeasy Micro or Mini kits, depending on cell number. Each cell subset was processed on its own to prevent cross-contamination, while patient and healthy donor samples were processed together. The immunoSEQ multiplex PCR was used to amplify TCRB sequences from cDNA, yielding 87-bp fragments that span the CDR3 region. Amplicons were sequenced on the Illumina HiSeq platform. On the authors' methods: PCR bias was corrected computationally using synthetic template baselines, and reads within Hamming distance 2 were collapsed, with unmergeable singletons discarded. Reads were aligned against IMGT so that V, D and J genes, CDR3 length and insertions or deletions at six rearrangement sites could be assigned. Clonotype counts were normalized to sorted cell number within each subset before computing true diversity and Gini coefficients with the tcR R package. The overlap coefficient, calculated on TCRB nucleotide sequences, was used to quantify repertoire sharing. TCRdb took this table from immuneACCESS and kept in-frame rearrangements with V and J called. Such tables lack part of the clones; where checked against another copy, unresolved V genes explain under half of the gap, and the rest is unexplained. D and trimming were read from the DNA, whereas the V and J calls and clone size are those reported in that table. Recorded for this sample are more than 300,000 clones; roughly 9% of them occurred a single time. The ten biggest clones cover 1% of the sample.

In the case of this clone: Its antigen is still unknown. No qualities accompany the bases; no much larger clone lies one base away.

This chain is built from TRBV7-8 and TRBJ1-1, with the D segment identity uncertain. The origin of this receptor is a man aged 25-40 years with type 1 diabetes. The specimen was central memory CD4+ T cells from blood. At the DNA level, the sequence is TGTGCCAGCAGCTTAGGGCTACGGAGAAGCACTGAAGCTTTCTTT. It is translated as CASSLGLRRSTEAFF.